The TCR beta chain under discussion was sequenced for a study of shared clonotypes between healthy human individuals. Germline V CDR1 and CDR2: SGHVS, FQNEAQ. CDR3 length: 15 residues. Trimming stripped 6 bases from V and 2 bases from J, with 17 bases between. Profiled with immunoSEQ multiplex PCR; TCRdb holds only in-frame clones, not every one. The repertoire holds under 350,000 clones, with around nine tenths as singletons. What CD8 memory combined were CD45RO+ cells and CCR7-negative CD45RA+ TemRA cells. Sequences were obtained from memory CD8+ T cells sorted from blood. Subset: CD45RO+ cells pooled with CCR7-negative TemRA cells. This TCR was sampled from a man aged 18 to 30 in good health. The chain couples TRBV7-8 to TRBJ2-7, with no clear D. CDR3 amino acids: CASSFLRYSPYEQYF. In nucleotides, the CDR3 is TGTGCCAGCAGTTTCCTCCGCTACTCACCCTACGAGCAGTACTTC.